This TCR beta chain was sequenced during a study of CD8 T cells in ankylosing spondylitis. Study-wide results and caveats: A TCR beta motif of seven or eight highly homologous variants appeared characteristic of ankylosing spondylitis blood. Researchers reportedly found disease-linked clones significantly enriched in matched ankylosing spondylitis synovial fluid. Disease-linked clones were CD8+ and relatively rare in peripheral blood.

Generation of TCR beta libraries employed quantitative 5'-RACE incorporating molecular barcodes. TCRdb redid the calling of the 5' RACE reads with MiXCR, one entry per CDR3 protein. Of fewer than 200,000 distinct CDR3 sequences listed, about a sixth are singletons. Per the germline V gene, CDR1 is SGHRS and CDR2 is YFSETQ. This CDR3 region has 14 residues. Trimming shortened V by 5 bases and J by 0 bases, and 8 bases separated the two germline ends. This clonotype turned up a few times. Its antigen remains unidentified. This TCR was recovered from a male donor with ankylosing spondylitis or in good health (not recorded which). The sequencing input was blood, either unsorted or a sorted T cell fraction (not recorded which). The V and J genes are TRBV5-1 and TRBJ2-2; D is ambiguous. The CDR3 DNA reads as TGCGCCAGCAGTGCAGGAACGAACACCGGGGAGCTGTTTTTT. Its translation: CASSAGTNTGELFF.